This T cell receptor beta chain is from a study of shared clonotypes between healthy human individuals. This CDR3 is 14 amino acids long. V lost 4 bases, J lost 8 bases, and 15 bases lay in between. Per germline, CDR1 SGHNT and CDR2 YENEEA. Generated by immunoSEQ multiplex PCR, the TCRdb table keeps only in-frame clones and is missing some. This sample yields 2 million to 2.5 million clones, of which under 95% are seen a single time; roughly 0.36% belongs to the top ten. The sequenced sample consisted of naive CD4+ T cells from PBMCs. Subset noted: CD45RA+ positively selected. This chain uses TRBV11-3 with TRBJ2-1; either TRBD1 or TRBD2 may supply D (5 bases each). The TCR comes from a man between 18 and 35 years old in good health. Some clones in this sample may be carry-over from other donors' samples. CDR3 sequence: CASSSGAEGDEQFF. CDR3 in DNA: TGTGCCAGCAGCTCCGGGGCCGAGGGCGATGAGCAGTTCTTC.